The rows below give T cell receptor beta chains drawn from one sample of a study of technical replicates of blood from a handful of donors. The table came from immunoSEQ multiplex PCR; TCRdb's copy has only in-frame clones and leaves some out. The profile shows roughly 90,000 clones, around 95% of them singletons. Input material: T cells isolated from PBMCs. The receptors originated from a human donor in good health. The CDR3 runs from the conserved cysteine through the conserved F or W. The order of the fields is J gene, V gene, D gene, CDR3 length, CDR3 protein. D genes are given only for firm matches.

j_gene: TRBJ2-1; v_gene: TRBV7-9; d_gene: TRBD1; len: 15; CDR3aa: CASSSWTGRTDEQFF
j_gene: TRBJ1-2; v_gene: TRBV19; d_gene: TRBD1; len: 15; CDR3aa: CASSIAPTGDYGYTF
j_gene: TRBJ2-4; v_gene: TRBV2; d_gene: .; len: 14; CDR3aa: CASSAEASANIQYF
j_gene: TRBJ2-7; v_gene: TRBV2; d_gene: TRBD1; len: 19; CDR3aa: CASVPWTGTGVTNSYEQYF
j_gene: TRBJ2-1; v_gene: TRBV7-9; d_gene: .; len: 13; CDR3aa: CASILGSHNEQFF
j_gene: TRBJ2-7; v_gene: TRBV19; d_gene: TRBD2; len: 13; CDR3aa: CASTRGGSYEQYF
j_gene: TRBJ2-5; v_gene: TRBV6-1; d_gene: TRBD2; len: 15; CDR3aa: CASSEDGGGQETQYF
j_gene: TRBJ2-3; v_gene: TRBV13; d_gene: .; len: 13; CDR3aa: CASSLGLQRSEYF
j_gene: TRBJ2-2; v_gene: TRBV27; d_gene: .; len: 11; CDR3aa: CASSFGGELFF
j_gene: TRBJ2-1; v_gene: TRBV4-1; d_gene: .; len: 15; CDR3aa: CASSRLGSSYNEQFF